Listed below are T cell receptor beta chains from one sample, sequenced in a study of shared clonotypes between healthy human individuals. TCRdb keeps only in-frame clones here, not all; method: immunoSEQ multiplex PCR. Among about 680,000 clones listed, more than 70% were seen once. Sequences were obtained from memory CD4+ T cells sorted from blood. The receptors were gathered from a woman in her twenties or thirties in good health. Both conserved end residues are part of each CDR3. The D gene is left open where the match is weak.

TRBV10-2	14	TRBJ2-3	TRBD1	TGCGCCAGCAGGGACAGGGGAGGCACAGATACGCAGTATTTT	CASRDRGGTDTQYF
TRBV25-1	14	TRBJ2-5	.	TGTGCCAGCAGTGTTGGAGGGTCCGGAGAGACCCAGTACTTC	CASSVGGSGETQYF
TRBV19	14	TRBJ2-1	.	TGTGCCAGTAGTATCCCCCCTGGCTGGGGTGAGCAGTTCTTC	CASSIPPGWGEQFF
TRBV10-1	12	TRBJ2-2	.	TGCGCCAGCCGGGGGAAGGCCGGGGAGCTGTTTTTT	CASRGKAGELFF
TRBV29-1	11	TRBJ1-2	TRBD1	TGCAGCGCAGGGACAGCCTATGGCTACACCTTC	CSAGTAYGYTF
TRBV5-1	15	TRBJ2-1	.	TGCGCCAGCAGCTTAGACAGTTCGACATACAATGAGCAGTTCTTC	CASSLDSSTYNEQFF
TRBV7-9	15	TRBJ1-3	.	TGTGCCAGCAGATCCCCTAGTCACTCTGGAAACACCATATATTTT	CASRSPSHSGNTIYF
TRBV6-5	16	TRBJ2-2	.	TGTGCCAGCAGTTACCGGGCGCTCACGAACACCGGGGAGCTGTTTTTT	CASSYRALTNTGELFF
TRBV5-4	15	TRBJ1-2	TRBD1	TGTGCCAGCAGCTCGGGGACAGGATACAACTATGGCTACACCTTC	CASSSGTGYNYGYTF
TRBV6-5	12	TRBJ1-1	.	TGTGCCACTCGAGTGATGAACACTGAAGCTTTCTTT	CATRVMNTEAFF
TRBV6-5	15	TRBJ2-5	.	TGTGCCAGCAGTTACTCCCGAGAAGGGCAAGAGACCCAGTACTTC	CASSYSREGQETQYF
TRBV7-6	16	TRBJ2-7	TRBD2	TGTGCCAGCAGCTTGGGACTAGCGGGAGACCAAATCGAGCAGTACTTC	CASSLGLAGDQIEQYF
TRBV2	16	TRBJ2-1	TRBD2	TGTGCCAGCATGAGGGTTTGGACTAGCCCTCACAATGAGCAGTTCTTC	CASMRVWTSPHNEQFF